This T cell receptor (beta chain) was sequenced in a study of PD-1 blockade in classical Hodgkin lymphoma. Concerning this clone: No antigen is known for it.

Measured with immunoSEQ multiplex PCR; TCRdb has only the in-frame clones, and not every one. The sample has 5,000 to 7,000 clones; about 78% are singletons. Germline-derived CDR1 and CDR2 are SGHNT and YYREEE (reference sequence). The germline V and J ends were trimmed by 2 bases and 2 bases, with 15 bases remaining between them. The CDR3 extends over 16 amino acids. Study outcomes and limitations: Repertoire differences have undefined causes, possibly disease activity or prior therapy. Individuals who commenced nivolumab within less than 1 year of ASCT were excluded. Complete responders matched newly diagnosed patients in baseline diversity. By cycle point C4D1, TCR diversity had risen significantly in CD4+ cells (but not CD8+ cells).

All patients relapsed after autologous stem cell transplantation, and brentuximab vedotin exposure varied. Starting with thawed PBMCs, CD4+ T cells were purified by magnetic negative selection. The chain joins TRBV5-4 to TRBJ2-3; the D gene is possibly TRBD1 (5 bases). The TCR originated in a human donor with classical Hodgkin lymphoma. Sample: CD4+ T cells from blood, taken at baseline. As DNA, the CDR3 is TGTGCCAGCAGCTTAGAATCAGGGCAGCTCACAGATACGCAGTATTTT. Translated, it gives CASSLESGQLTDTQYF.